These 5 T cell receptor beta chains were sequenced from one sample in a study of response to subunit inactivated influenza vaccine. TCRdb reanalysed the RT-PCR reads using MiXCR and keeps one entry per CDR3 protein. The table includes roughly 700,000 distinct CDR3 sequences, more than 15% detected once. The material was PBMCs from blood, obtained roughly 12 days after vaccination. The receptors come from a man aged 45 to 65 who received an inactivated influenza vaccine.

V is TRBV20-1 and J is TRBJ2-1; 8 bases are a match to TRBD1. This CDR3 is built from 15 residues. J gave up 1 base and V 5 bases, and 7 bases lay outside the gene matches. Germline V gene lookup returns CDR1 DFQATT and CDR2 SNEGSKA (reference sequence). The CDR3 here is CSALRQGLSYNEQFF. The CDR3 DNA sequence: TGCAGTGCTCTAAGACAGGGGCTATCCTACAATGAGCAGTTCTTC.

This clonotype turned up a few times. The chain uses TRBV1 and TRBJ2-3; TRBD1 is the table's D call and was not checked against the DNA. TRBV1 is given as a pseudogene. The CDR3 loop spans 15 amino acids. The CDR3 bases are TGCACCAGCATACAGGGTTACGGGCGCACAGATACGCAGTATTTT. Translating it yields CTSIQGYGRTDTQYF.

This clonotype was detected a few times. The chain is built from TRBV6-2 or TRBV6-3 and TRBJ2-3; D unresolved. V was pared by 5 bases and J by 0 bases, with 15 bases between. Germline CDR1 reads MNHEY; CDR2 reads SVGEGT. There are 16 residues in the CDR3. CDR3 coding DNA: TGTGCCAGCAGTCCTCGGACGGTATCTAGCACAGATACGCAGTATTTT. It specifies CASSPRTVSSTDTQYF.

This chain connects TRBV29-1 to TRBJ2-1; D may match TRBD1 or TRBD2 (6 bases each). CDR3 length: 11 residues. V was pared by 8 bases and J by 9 bases, with 14 bases between. Germline-derived CDR1 and CDR2 are SQVTM and ANQGSEA. CDR3 bases: TGCAGCATATATAGGGGGGCTGAGCAGTTCTTC. It yields the protein CSIYRGAEQFF.

This clonotype turned up a few times. V usage is TRBV6-1 and J usage is TRBJ2-3; TRBD1 aligns across 8 bases. This CDR3 has 18 residues. The V gene end was trimmed by 6 bases and the J gene end by 2 bases; junction bases not matched to a gene: 16. CDR1 MNHNS and CDR2 SASEGT come from the germline V gene. As DNA, the CDR3 is TGTGCCAGCAGCCCCGGGACAGGTTTCTTTCCCGACACAGATACGCAGTATTTT. Protein product: CASSPGTGFFPDTDTQYF.